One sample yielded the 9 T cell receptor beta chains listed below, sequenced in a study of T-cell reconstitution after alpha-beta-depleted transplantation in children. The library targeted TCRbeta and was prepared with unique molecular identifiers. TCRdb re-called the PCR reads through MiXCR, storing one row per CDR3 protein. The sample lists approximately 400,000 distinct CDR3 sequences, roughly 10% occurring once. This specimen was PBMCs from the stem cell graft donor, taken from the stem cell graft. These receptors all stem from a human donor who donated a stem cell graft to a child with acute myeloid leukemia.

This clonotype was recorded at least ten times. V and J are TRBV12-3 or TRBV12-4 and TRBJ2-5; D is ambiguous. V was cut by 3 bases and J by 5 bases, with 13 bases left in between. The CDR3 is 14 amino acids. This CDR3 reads CASSFPPLIETQYF. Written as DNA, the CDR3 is TGTGCCAGCAGTTTTCCCCCATTGATCGAGACCCAGTACTTC.

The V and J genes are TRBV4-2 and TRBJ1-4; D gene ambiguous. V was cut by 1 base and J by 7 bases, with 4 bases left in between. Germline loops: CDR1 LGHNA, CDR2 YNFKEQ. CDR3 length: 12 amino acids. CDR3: CASSQVGEKLFF. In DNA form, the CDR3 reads TGTGCCAGCAGCCAAGTGGGTGAAAAACTGTTTTTT.

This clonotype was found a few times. CDR3 DNA sequence: TGCAGTGCTAGTTTGGGACTAGTTGCAGATACGCAGTATTTT. This encodes CSASLGLVADTQYF. This chain joins TRBV20-1 and TRBJ2-3; TRBD2 agrees at 8 bases. The CDR3 contains 14 residues. CDR1 is DFQATT, CDR2 SNEGSKA, per germline (reference sequence). V trimming: 3 bases; J trimming: 4 bases; junction bases outside the gene matches: 6.

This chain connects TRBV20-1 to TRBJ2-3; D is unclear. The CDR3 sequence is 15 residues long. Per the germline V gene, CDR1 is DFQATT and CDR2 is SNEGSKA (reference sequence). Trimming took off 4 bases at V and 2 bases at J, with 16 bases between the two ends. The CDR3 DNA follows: TGCAGTGCTACACCCCCGCCCAGATCCACAGATACGCAGTATTTT. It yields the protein CSATPPPRSTDTQYF.

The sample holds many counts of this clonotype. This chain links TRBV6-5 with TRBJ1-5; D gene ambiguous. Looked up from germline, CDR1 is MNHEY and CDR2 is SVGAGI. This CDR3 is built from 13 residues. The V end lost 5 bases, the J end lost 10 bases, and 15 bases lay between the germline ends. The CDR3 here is CASSQTPLLPQHF. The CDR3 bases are TGTGCCAGCAGTCAGACCCCCCTTCTTCCCCAGCATTTT.

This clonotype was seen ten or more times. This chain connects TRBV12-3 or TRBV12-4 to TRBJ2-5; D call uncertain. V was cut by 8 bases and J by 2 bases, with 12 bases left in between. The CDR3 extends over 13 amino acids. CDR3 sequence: CASGSRGQETQYF. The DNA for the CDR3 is TGTGCCAGCGGATCCCGAGGACAAGAGACCCAGTACTTC.

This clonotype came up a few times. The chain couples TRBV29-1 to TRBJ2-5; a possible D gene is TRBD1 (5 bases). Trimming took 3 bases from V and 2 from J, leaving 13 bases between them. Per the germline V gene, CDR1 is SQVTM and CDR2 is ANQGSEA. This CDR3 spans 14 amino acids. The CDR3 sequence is CSVDAYDRQETQYF. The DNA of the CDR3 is TGCAGCGTTGATGCGTATGACAGACAAGAGACCCAGTACTTC.

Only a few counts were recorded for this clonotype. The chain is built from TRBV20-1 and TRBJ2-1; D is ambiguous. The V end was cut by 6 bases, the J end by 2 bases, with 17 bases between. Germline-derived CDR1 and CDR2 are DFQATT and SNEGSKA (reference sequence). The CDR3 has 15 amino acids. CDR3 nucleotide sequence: TGCAGTGCCCCGAATGGGGTCAACGCCTACAATGAGCAGTTCTTC. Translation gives CSAPNGVNAYNEQFF.

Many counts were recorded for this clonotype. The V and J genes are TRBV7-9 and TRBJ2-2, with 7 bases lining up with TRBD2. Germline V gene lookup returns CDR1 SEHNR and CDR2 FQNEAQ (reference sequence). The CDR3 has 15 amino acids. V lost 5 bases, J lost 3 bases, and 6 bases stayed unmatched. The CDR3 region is CASSDGLADTGELFF. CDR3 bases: TGTGCCAGCAGCGACGGGCTAGCGGACACCGGGGAGCTGTTTTTT.